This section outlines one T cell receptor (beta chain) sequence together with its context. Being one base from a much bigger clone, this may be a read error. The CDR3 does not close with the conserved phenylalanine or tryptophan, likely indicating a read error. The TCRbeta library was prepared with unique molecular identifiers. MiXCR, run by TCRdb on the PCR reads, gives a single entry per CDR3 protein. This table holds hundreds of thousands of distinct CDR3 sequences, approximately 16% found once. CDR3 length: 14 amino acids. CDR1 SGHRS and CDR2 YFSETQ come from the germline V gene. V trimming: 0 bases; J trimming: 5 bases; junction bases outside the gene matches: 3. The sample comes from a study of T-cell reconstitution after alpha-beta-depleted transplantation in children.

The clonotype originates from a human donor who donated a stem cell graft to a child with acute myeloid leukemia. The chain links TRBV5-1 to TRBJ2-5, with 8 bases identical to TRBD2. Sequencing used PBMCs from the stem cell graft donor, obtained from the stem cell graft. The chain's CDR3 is CASSLGAGDETQYS. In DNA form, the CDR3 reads TGCGCCAGCAGCTTGGGAGCGGGGGACGAGACCCAGTACTCC.